A single TCR beta chain is shown here with its context. Germline loops: CDR1 SGHRS, CDR2 YFSETQ. This CDR3 has 16 residues. V lost 0 bases to trimming and J lost 5 bases; unmatched junction nucleotides: 3. This sample is drawn from a study of blood T cell repertoires in COVID-19. The method was immunoSEQ multiplex PCR; TCRdb's version includes in-frame clones alone and lacks a portion of them. This table holds a few hundred thousand clones, less than 90% found once. Sequencing was carried out using peripheral blood. This sequence originates from a man aged 60 to 69 who had recovered from COVID-19. The rearrangement joins TRBV5-1 to TRBJ2-5; TRBD2 matches 14 bases. The CDR3 sequence is CASSLGLAGGQETQYF. In DNA form, the CDR3 reads TGCGCCAGCAGCTTGGGACTAGCGGGAGGGCAGGAGACCCAGTACTTC.